This T cell receptor (beta chain) was documented in a study of T cell responses to AZD1222 COVID-19 vaccine (dated by TCRdb to 2020 to 2022). Regarding the study in general: AZD1222 recipients given second doses at about 4 weeks or at about 12 weeks were pooled, since spike-specific TCR depth and breadth were not found to differ between the two schedules. A total of 230 to 250 trial participants underwent TCR sequencing, of whom about 200 received two doses of AZD1222 and about 25 received two doses of the MenACWY control vaccine. Trial participants were enrolled into age subgroups of 18-55, 56-69 and 70-plus years, which contained roughly 140, 27 and 60 TCR-sequenced participants, respectively. The research as a whole found: Because no samples from the day 14 peak response were available, repertoires could be characterized only after the peak T cell response. Participants were mostly white British, with more females than males. The authors suggested clonal diversity may have been underestimated. The whole spike protein was spanned by vaccine-associated CD4 TCRs, and dominant responses were seen in regions 160-218 and 743-854. The 56-69-year group was small, and its depth increase did not reach significance, likely because of low power. Nearly half of unique spike-specific TCRs reportedly recognized epitopes outside regions mutated in the B.1.351 and B.1.1.7 variants. Conclusions about previously exposed vaccinees are limited, since just six AZD1222 recipients were seropositive for SARS-CoV-2 at baseline. After two AZD1222 doses, both the breadth and the depth of spike-specific TCRs were significantly higher than at day 0 and than in MenACWY recipients.

The CDR3 regions of human TCRbeta chains were subjected to immunosequencing. The authors' pipeline ran thus. Repertoire TCRs were matched against a reference library of SARS-CoV-2-specific TCRs generated with the MIRA antigen-specificity platform. Breadth was defined as the fraction of unique TCRs that were SARS-CoV-2-associated. Depth was defined as the fraction of total T cells that were SARS-CoV-2-associated. Each spike-specific TCR was assigned to its reactive spike region and to a CD4 or CD8 class using the MIRA data. Log10-transformed breadth and depth values were compared by one-way ANOVA with Sidak's multiple comparisons tests. What TCRdb holds here is the immuneACCESS table cut down to in-frame rearrangements. Part of the clones is not present; checked against another copy, under half of the missing clones reflect an unresolved V gene, and the others are unexplained. V and J calls and clone size come straight from that table; D and trimming were deduced from the DNA. The sample has around 140,000 clones on record, roughly 90% of them singletons. The ten largest clones add up to 1.5% to 2% of the sample.

As to this clone: This receptor's antigen is unknown. Per-base qualities were not stored, and no clone one base away is much larger.

CDR1 and CDR2 are drawn from the germline V gene: KGHSH, LQKENI. The germline V end is reduced by 3 bases and the J end by 9 bases; junction bases left unmatched: 8. The CDR3, cysteine through phenylalanine, is 15 amino acids long. The read is trimmed to its CDR3 DNA, 45 bases read in frame from base 1. What this sample's time point label stands for: baseline before first vaccination. Vaccinee samples came from UK trials COV001 and COV002, including a single-blind randomized controlled phase 2/3 trial of AZD1222 (ChAdOx1 nCoV-19) in healthy adults. For TCRbeta chain sequencing, PBMC samples from trial participants were taken at day 0 and at day 28 after the second dose.

The chain joins TRBV18 to TRBJ2-7; 13 central bases correspond to TRBD2. The material sequenced was peripheral blood, taken on day 0 of AZD1222 vaccination. This TCR came from an adult in good health. The encoded CDR3 is CASSPGTSGTLGQYF. The DNA is as follows: TGTGCCAGCTCACCGGGGACTAGCGGGACCCTCGGGCAGTACTTC. Joined to the reference TRBV18 and TRBJ2-7 proteins, this CDR3 gives the full variable domain: NAGVMQNPRHLVRRRGQEARLRCSPMKGHSHVYWYRQLPEEGLKFMVYLQKENIIDESGMPKERFSAEFPKEGPSILRIQQVVRGDSAAYFCASSPGTSGTLGQYFGPGTRLTVT.